A single sample is the source of the 7 T cell receptor beta chains below, sequenced in a study of HIV-infected patients and healthy controls (dated by TCRdb to the mid-2010s). Whole blood was used without cell fractionation, so the repertoire reflected all unsorted peripheral T cells. The library was obtained by 5' RACE. Instrument used: Illumina MiSeq. SuperScript III was used to reverse transcribe 500 ng RNA with primers targeting the alpha and beta constant regions. Alpha and beta chain libraries were generated separately via chain-specific third strand synthesis with multiplexing indices. The public sequencing data were trimmed at Q25 with fastp and processed into clonotypes with MiXCR by TCRdb, which kept only in-frame beta chains. Here each entry gathers all rows of one CDR3 protein and keeps the most common genes and DNA. The sample table contains about 13,000 distinct CDR3 sequences; only one count was recorded for about 9.8% of them. The top ten clones comprise approximately 6.6% of the sample.

Sequencing was carried out using blood. The source of these receptors is an adult in good health.

The genes are TRBV4-1 and TRBJ2-7, with D unclear. The V gene's germline CDR1 is MGHRA and CDR2 YSYEKL. The CDR3 consists of 18 residues. V was cut by 0 bases and J by 3 bases, with 21 bases left in between. This CDR3 is CASSQDIRRTNTLYEQYF. The CDR3 DNA is TGCGCCAGCAGCCAAGATATACGGCGGACCAATACGCTCTACGAGCAGTACTTC.

This clonotype has at least ten counts. V is TRBV7-2 and J is TRBJ2-1; the D gene could be TRBD1 or TRBD2 (5 bases each). Trimming cost V 6 bases and J 4 bases, with 10 bases left between them. The germline CDR1 and CDR2 sequences are SGHTA and FQGNSA. The CDR3 extends over 13 amino acids. CDR3 sequence reads: CASRGVLYNEQFF. The CDR3 DNA reads as TGTGCCAGCAGGGGGGTCCTTTACAATGAGCAGTTCTTC.

This clonotype showed up many times. V is TRBV15 and J is TRBJ1-4; no clear D gene. The V gene lost 6 bases and the J gene lost 7 bases, with 12 bases spanning the gap. CDR3 length equals 13 residues. Per germline, CDR1 LNHNV and CDR2 YYDKDF (reference sequence). The CDR3 nucleotides are TGTGCCACCAGTTACTCAACGAGTGAAAAACTGTTTTTT. Protein: CATSYSTSEKLFF.

This clonotype is categorized as medium-sized (0.01 to 0.1%). V and J are TRBV14 and TRBJ2-6; 9 nucleotides agree with TRBD1. There are 17 residues in the CDR3. Germline CDR1 is SGHDN and CDR2 is FVKESK. V trimming: 4 bases; J trimming: 4 bases; junction bases outside the gene matches: 8. CDR3 residues: CASSPGTGTSGANVLTF. The CDR3 DNA sequence: TGTGCCAGCAGCCCCGGGACAGGGACATCGGGGGCCAACGTCCTGACTTTC.

This clonotype was seen more than once but under ten times. The chain uses TRBV4-2 and TRBJ1-1; 9 bases match TRBD1. CDR1 is LGHNA and CDR2 is YNFKEQ in the germline V gene. V was clipped by 1 base and J by 4 bases; unmatched bases: 4. The CDR3 has 15 amino acids. CDR3 sequence: CASSQGTGVGTEAFF. The CDR3 DNA sequence: TGTGCCAGCAGCCAAGGGACAGGGGTGGGCACTGAAGCTTTCTTT.

This clonotype was picked up a small number of times. The J gene is TRBJ1-4, the V gene TRBV30, with no clear D. V gave up 2 bases and J gave up 8 bases, with 6 bases separating them. The CDR3 length is 11 residues. Germline CDR1 GTSNPN, CDR2 SVGIG (reference sequence). The CDR3 loop reads CAWSSVEKLFF. CDR3 DNA sequence: TGTGCCTGGAGTAGCGTGGAAAAACTGTTTTTT.

The table lists this clonotype with many counts. This chain connects TRBV3-1 to TRBJ1-1, with D possibly matching TRBD1 (5 bases). CDR3 length: 13 residues. Trimming removed 4 bases from V and 3 bases from J, with 9 bases in between. Per the germline V gene, CDR1 is LGHDT and CDR2 is YNNKEL (reference sequence). CDR3: CASSRGSDTEAFF. In nucleotides, the CDR3 is TGTGCCAGCAGCCGGGGGAGTGACACTGAAGCTTTCTTT. The whole variable domain, remainder taken from reference TRBV3-1 and TRBJ1-1, is DTAVSQTPKYLVTQMGNDKSIKCEQNLGHDTMYWYKQDSKKFLKIMFSYNNKELIINETVPNRFSPKSPDKAHLNLHINSLELGDSAVYFCASSRGSDTEAFFGQGTRLTVV.